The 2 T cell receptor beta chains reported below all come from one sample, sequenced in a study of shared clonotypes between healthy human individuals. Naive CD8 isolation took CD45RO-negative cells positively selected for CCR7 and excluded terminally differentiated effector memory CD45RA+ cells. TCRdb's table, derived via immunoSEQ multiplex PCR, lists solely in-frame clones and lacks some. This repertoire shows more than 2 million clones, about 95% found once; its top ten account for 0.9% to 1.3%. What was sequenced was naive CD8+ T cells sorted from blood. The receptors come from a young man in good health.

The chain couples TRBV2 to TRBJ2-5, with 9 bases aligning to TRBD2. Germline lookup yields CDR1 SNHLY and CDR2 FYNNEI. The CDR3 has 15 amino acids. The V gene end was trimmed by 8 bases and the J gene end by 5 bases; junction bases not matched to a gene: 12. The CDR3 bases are TGTGCCAGCGTGCCGGGCGGGGGGGCAGAGGAGACCCAGTACTTC. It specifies CASVPGGGAEETQYF.

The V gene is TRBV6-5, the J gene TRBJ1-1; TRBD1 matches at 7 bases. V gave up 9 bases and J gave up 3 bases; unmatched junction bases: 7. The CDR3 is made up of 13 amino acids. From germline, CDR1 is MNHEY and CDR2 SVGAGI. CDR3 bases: TGTGCCAGTCAGACAGGGTCGGACACTGAAGCTTTCTTT. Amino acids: CASQTGSDTEAFF.